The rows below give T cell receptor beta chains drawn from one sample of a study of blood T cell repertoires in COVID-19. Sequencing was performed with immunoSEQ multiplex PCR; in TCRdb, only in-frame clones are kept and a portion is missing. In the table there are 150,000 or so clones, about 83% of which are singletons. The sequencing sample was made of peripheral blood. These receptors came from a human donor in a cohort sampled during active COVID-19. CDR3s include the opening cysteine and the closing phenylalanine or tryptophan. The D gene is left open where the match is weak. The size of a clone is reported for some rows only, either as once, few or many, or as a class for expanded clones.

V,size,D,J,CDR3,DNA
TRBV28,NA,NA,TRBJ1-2,CASSPSGGYGYTF,TGTGCCAGCAGCCCATCCGGGGGCTATGGCTACACCTTC
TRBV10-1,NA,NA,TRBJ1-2,CASRVTQVTIHYGYTF,TGCGCCAGCAGGGTCACTCAGGTGACAATTCACTATGGCTACACCTTC
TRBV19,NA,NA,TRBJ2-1,CASKERVSSYNEQFF,TGTGCCAGTAAGGAGCGGGTAAGCTCCTACAATGAGCAGTTCTTC
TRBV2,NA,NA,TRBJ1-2,CASSEVGRGESGYTF,TGTGCCAGCAGTGAAGTGGGCAGGGGAGAATCGGGCTACACCTTC
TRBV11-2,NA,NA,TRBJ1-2,CASSPTGDYFDYGYTF,TGTGCCAGCAGCCCGACAGGAGACTACTTCGACTATGGCTACACCTTC
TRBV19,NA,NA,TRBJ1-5,CASSIGKGRGGNQPQHF,TGTGCCAGTAGTATAGGGAAGGGCAGGGGTGGCAATCAGCCCCAGCATTTT
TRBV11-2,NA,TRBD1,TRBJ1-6,CASSRDRASPPLHF,TGTGCCAGCAGCAGAGACAGGGCATCTCCACCCCTCCACTTT
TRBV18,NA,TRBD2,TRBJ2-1,CASSGEGDEQFF,TGTGCCAGCTCAGGGGAGGGAGATGAGCAGTTCTTC
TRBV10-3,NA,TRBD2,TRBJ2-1,CAISESGLVNEQFF,TGTGCCATCAGTGAGTCTGGACTAGTCAATGAGCAGTTCTTC
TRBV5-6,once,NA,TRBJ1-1,CASSFQASRPEAFF,TGTGCCAGCAGCTTTCAGGCCTCAAGGCCTGAAGCTTTCTTT
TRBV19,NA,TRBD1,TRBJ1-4,CASSKQGVKEKLFF,TGTGCCAGTAGTAAGCAGGGGGTGAAAGAAAAACTGTTTTTT
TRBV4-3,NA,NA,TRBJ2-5,CASSPRGRQETQYF,TGCGCCAGCAGCCCCCGCGGTCGCCAAGAGACCCAGTACTTC
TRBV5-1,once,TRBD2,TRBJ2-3,CASSLGGITDTQYF,TGCGCCAGCAGCCTGGGAGGGATCACAGATACGCAGTATTTT
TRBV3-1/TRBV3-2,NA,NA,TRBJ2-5,CASSQVSVGATETQYF,TGTGCCAGCAGCCAAGTCTCCGTCGGAGCGACAGAGACCCAGTACTTC
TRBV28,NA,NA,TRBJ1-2,CASSLGGPNYGYTF,TGTGCCAGCAGTTTAGGAGGTCCTAACTATGGCTACACCTTC
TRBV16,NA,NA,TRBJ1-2,CASSQSGTGGYGYTF,TGTGCCAGCAGCCAATCGGGGACCGGGGGCTATGGCTACACCTTC
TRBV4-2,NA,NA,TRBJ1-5,CASSQDGRGTQPQHF,TGTGCCAGCAGCCAAGATGGAAGGGGGACTCAGCCCCAGCATTTT
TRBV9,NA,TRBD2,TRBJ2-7,CASSGLAGNHEQYF,TGTGCCAGCAGTGGACTAGCGGGAAATCACGAGCAGTACTTC
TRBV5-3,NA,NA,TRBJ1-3,CARSLKNPDTIYF,TGTGCCAGAAGCCTTAAGAACCCAGACACCATATATTTT
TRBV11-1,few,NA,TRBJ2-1,CACALGGDNEQFF,TGTGCCTGCGCCCTAGGAGGTGACAATGAGCAGTTCTTC